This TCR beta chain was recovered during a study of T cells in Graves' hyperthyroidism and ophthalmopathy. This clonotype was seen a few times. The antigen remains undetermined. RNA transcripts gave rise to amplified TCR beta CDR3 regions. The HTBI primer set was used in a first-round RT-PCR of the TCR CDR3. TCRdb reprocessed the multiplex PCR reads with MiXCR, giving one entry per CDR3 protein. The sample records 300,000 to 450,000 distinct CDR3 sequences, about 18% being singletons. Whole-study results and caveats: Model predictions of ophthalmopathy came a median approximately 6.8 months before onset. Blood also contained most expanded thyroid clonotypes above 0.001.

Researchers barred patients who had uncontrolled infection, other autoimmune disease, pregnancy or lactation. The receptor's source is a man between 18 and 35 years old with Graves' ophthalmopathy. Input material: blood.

CDR3 region: CASSYGDKTEAFF. The CDR3 DNA sequence: TGTGCCAGCAGTTATGGGGATAAGACTGAAGCTTTCTTT. The chain recombines TRBV6-5 with TRBJ1-1; D is unresolved. The V end was cut by 3 bases, the J end by 5 bases, with 10 bases between. This CDR3 spans 13 amino acids. Germline lookup yields CDR1 MNHEY and CDR2 SVGAGI.